These T cell receptor beta chains were read from a single sample in a study of blood T cell repertoires in COVID-19. The data were produced by immunoSEQ multiplex PCR, yet TCRdb's version contains in-frame clones alone and is incomplete. The sample records roughly 410,000 clones, 89% being singletons. Sample: peripheral blood. The receptors were sampled from a man in his forties or fifties with acute or convalescent COVID-19. The CDR3 runs from the conserved cysteine through the conserved F or W. Each record gives: D gene, V gene, J gene, clone size, CDR3 DNA, CDR3 protein. A D gene is named only where the DNA matches it firmly. Clone size is shown for a subset of rows, as once, few, many or a class of expanded clone.

D gene: TRBD2; V gene: TRBV9; J gene: TRBJ2-1; clone size: NA; CDR3 DNA: TGTGCCAGCAGCGTAAACCCACTGGATTTGGTAGCGGGAGCCCACGAGCAGTTCTTC; CDR3 protein: CASSVNPLDLVAGAHEQFF
D gene: NA; V gene: TRBV28; J gene: TRBJ1-5; clone size: NA; CDR3 DNA: TGTGCCAGCAGTTTATCGCACTTACTCAATCAGCCCCAGCATTTT; CDR3 protein: CASSLSHLLNQPQHF
D gene: TRBD1; V gene: TRBV5-5; J gene: TRBJ1-2; clone size: few; CDR3 DNA: TGTGCCAGCAGCTTTAACAGGGGAGGCTACACCTTC; CDR3 protein: CASSFNRGGYTF
D gene: NA; V gene: TRBV19; J gene: TRBJ1-5; clone size: NA; CDR3 DNA: TGTGCCAGTAGTATTCCCCCCGCAGGGGACAATCAGCCCCAGCATTTT; CDR3 protein: CASSIPPAGDNQPQHF
D gene: TRBD2; V gene: TRBV9; J gene: TRBJ2-3; clone size: NA; CDR3 DNA: TGTGCCAGCAGCGTCGGGGGGGGCCGCACAGATACGCAGTATTTT; CDR3 protein: CASSVGGGRTDTQYF
D gene: TRBD2; V gene: TRBV2; J gene: TRBJ2-7; clone size: once; CDR3 DNA: TGTGCCAGCAGTGAAAATGCGGGAGTGGTCTACGAGCAGTACTTC; CDR3 protein: CASSENAGVVYEQYF
D gene: NA; V gene: TRBV4-3; J gene: TRBJ1-2; clone size: NA; CDR3 DNA: TGCGCCAGCAGCCAAGTAAGCGACCCGTCGGTCGGAGGCTACACCTTC; CDR3 protein: CASSQVSDPSVGGYTF
D gene: TRBD2; V gene: TRBV7-3; J gene: TRBJ2-3; clone size: NA; CDR3 DNA: TGTGCCAGCAGCCCCCCCCTGCGGGAGGGCAGCACAGATACGCAGTATTTT; CDR3 protein: CASSPPLREGSTDTQYF
D gene: NA; V gene: TRBV7-3; J gene: TRBJ2-1; clone size: NA; CDR3 DNA: TGTGCCAGCAGCTTAGGCTCCAACTCCTACAATGAGCAGTTCTTC; CDR3 protein: CASSLGSNSYNEQFF
D gene: TRBD1; V gene: TRBV5-1; J gene: TRBJ1-6; clone size: NA; CDR3 DNA: TGCGCCAGCAGCTCGTACAGGACAGGTTATAATTCACCCCTCCACTTT; CDR3 protein: CASSSYRTGYNSPLHF
D gene: NA; V gene: TRBV28; J gene: TRBJ2-2; clone size: NA; CDR3 DNA: TGTGCCACCCGGGGGACCCTACGCACCGGGGAGCTGTTTTTT; CDR3 protein: CATRGTLRTGELFF
D gene: NA; V gene: TRBV29-1; J gene: TRBJ2-1; clone size: NA; CDR3 DNA: TGCAGTTACGGGGTTAGCTCCTACAATGAGCAGTTCTTC; CDR3 protein: CSYGVSSYNEQFF
D gene: TRBD1; V gene: TRBV6-1; J gene: TRBJ2-2; clone size: NA; CDR3 DNA: TGTGCCAGCAGTGAACCGGGACAGGGAGGCGGGGAGCTGTTTTTT; CDR3 protein: CASSEPGQGGGELFF
D gene: NA; V gene: TRBV27; J gene: TRBJ1-1; clone size: NA; CDR3 DNA: TGTGCCAGCAGTTTTTCAGAAAACACTGAAGCTTTCTTT; CDR3 protein: CASSFSENTEAFF
D gene: TRBD1; V gene: TRBV6-2/TRBV6-3; J gene: TRBJ1-6; clone size: NA; CDR3 DNA: TGTGCCAGCAGTTACTCAGGGGGCAATTCACCCCTCCACTTT; CDR3 protein: CASSYSGGNSPLHF
D gene: NA; V gene: TRBV2; J gene: TRBJ2-5; clone size: NA; CDR3 DNA: TGTGCCAGCAGTGATGAAAGGGTTTTCGCGAGGGCACGAGAGGAGACCCAGTACTTC; CDR3 protein: CASSDERVFARAREETQYF
D gene: NA; V gene: TRBV15; J gene: TRBJ1-3; clone size: NA; CDR3 DNA: TGTGCCACCAGCAGAGATGGGGGGGATCTCTCTGGAAACACCATATATTTT; CDR3 protein: CATSRDGGDLSGNTIYF
D gene: TRBD2; V gene: TRBV19; J gene: TRBJ2-5; clone size: NA; CDR3 DNA: TGTGCCAGTAGTATCTCGGGGGGGCGAGAGACCCAGTACTTC; CDR3 protein: CASSISGGRETQYF
D gene: NA; V gene: TRBV29-1; J gene: TRBJ2-2; clone size: NA; CDR3 DNA: TGCAGCGTTGATCCCCATAGCGAGTTTAGCGAGAACACCGGGGAGCTGTTTTTT; CDR3 protein: CSVDPHSEFSENTGELFF
D gene: TRBD2; V gene: TRBV9; J gene: TRBJ2-1; clone size: NA; CDR3 DNA: TGTGCCAGCAGCCCAGGGACTAGCGGGGGGAAATACAATGAGCAGTTCTTC; CDR3 protein: CASSPGTSGGKYNEQFF
D gene: NA; V gene: TRBV11-2; J gene: TRBJ1-2; clone size: few; CDR3 DNA: TGTGCCAGCAGCTCAACAGGGACCTATGGCTACACCTTC; CDR3 protein: CASSSTGTYGYTF
D gene: NA; V gene: TRBV3-1/TRBV3-2; J gene: TRBJ2-3; clone size: NA; CDR3 DNA: TGTGCCAGCAGCCGAGGTACCCTCCCGGATACGCAGTATTTT; CDR3 protein: CASSRGTLPDTQYF
D gene: TRBD1; V gene: TRBV30; J gene: TRBJ2-7; clone size: NA; CDR3 DNA: TGTGCCTGGAGACGACAGGGGCTCTACGAGCAGTACTTC; CDR3 protein: CAWRRQGLYEQYF
D gene: TRBD2; V gene: TRBV4-2; J gene: TRBJ2-3; clone size: NA; CDR3 DNA: TGTGCCAGCAGCCAAGATCGTGCCCGACTAGCGGGAGTTCCCACTAGCACAGATACGCAGTATTTT; CDR3 protein: CASSQDRARLAGVPTSTDTQYF
D gene: NA; V gene: TRBV21-1; J gene: TRBJ1-1; clone size: NA; CDR3 DNA: TGTGCCAGCAGCTCCCTCTTAAGCTCTGACAGGGCGGGAAGGACTGAAGCTTTCTTT; CDR3 protein: CASSSLLSSDRAGRTEAFF
D gene: TRBD1; V gene: TRBV5-8; J gene: TRBJ1-1; clone size: once; CDR3 DNA: TGTGCCAGCAGCTTGGGAGACAGGGATGAAGCTTTCTTT; CDR3 protein: CASSLGDRDEAFF
D gene: NA; V gene: TRBV11-3; J gene: TRBJ2-7; clone size: NA; CDR3 DNA: TGTGCCAGCAGCTTAAGTTCTGCCGGTATCTACGAGCAGTACTTC; CDR3 protein: CASSLSSAGIYEQYF
D gene: TRBD2; V gene: TRBV19; J gene: TRBJ2-7; clone size: NA; CDR3 DNA: TGTGCCAGTAGTTCAACTAGCGGGGTGGTCCGGAGTGTCGAGCAGTACTTC; CDR3 protein: CASSSTSGVVRSVEQYF
D gene: TRBD1; V gene: TRBV15; J gene: TRBJ1-2; clone size: NA; CDR3 DNA: TGTGCCACCAGCGTTCGACAGGGGTATTCCTATGGCTACACCTTC; CDR3 protein: CATSVRQGYSYGYTF
D gene: TRBD1; V gene: TRBV27; J gene: TRBJ1-1; clone size: NA; CDR3 DNA: TGTGCCAGCAGTTTCGGGACAGGGAACACTGAAGCTTTCTTT; CDR3 protein: CASSFGTGNTEAFF
D gene: NA; V gene: TRBV10-1; J gene: TRBJ2-1; clone size: NA; CDR3 DNA: TGCGCCAGCAGTTCCACGACAGGCGGGAGCTATTCTTCCTACAATGAGCAGTTCTTC; CDR3 protein: CASSSTTGGSYSSYNEQFF
D gene: TRBD1; V gene: TRBV5-1; J gene: TRBJ1-4; clone size: NA; CDR3 DNA: TGCGCCAGCAGCCAGCAACAGGGGAGAGAAAAACTGTTTTTT; CDR3 protein: CASSQQQGREKLFF
D gene: NA; V gene: TRBV7-8; J gene: TRBJ1-6; clone size: NA; CDR3 DNA: TGTGCCAGCAGCTTAGGTCTGTCGCAGGGAAGAACCCTCGATTCACCCCTCCACTTT; CDR3 protein: CASSLGLSQGRTLDSPLHF
D gene: TRBD1; V gene: TRBV30; J gene: TRBJ1-6; clone size: NA; CDR3 DNA: TGTGCCTGGAGTTCCGGGACAGGGTTTTCACCCCTCCACTTT; CDR3 protein: CAWSSGTGFSPLHF
D gene: TRBD1; V gene: TRBV30; J gene: TRBJ1-2; clone size: NA; CDR3 DNA: TGTGCCTGGAGTTACAGACAGGGCGACTATGGCTACACCTTC; CDR3 protein: CAWSYRQGDYGYTF
D gene: NA; V gene: TRBV4-2; J gene: TRBJ2-1; clone size: once; CDR3 DNA: TGTGCCAGCAGCCAAGATGACTCGGGGATTGAGCAGTTCTTC; CDR3 protein: CASSQDDSGIEQFF
D gene: TRBD1; V gene: TRBV28; J gene: TRBJ1-6; clone size: NA; CDR3 DNA: TGTGCCAGCAGAAGCGGACAGGAAAATAATTCACCCCTCCACTTT; CDR3 protein: CASRSGQENNSPLHF
D gene: TRBD1; V gene: TRBV11-2; J gene: TRBJ2-1; clone size: few; CDR3 DNA: TGTGCCAGCAGCTCCTCCGGGACAGAGGGAAATGAGCAGTTCTTC; CDR3 protein: CASSSSGTEGNEQFF
D gene: TRBD1; V gene: TRBV4-2; J gene: TRBJ1-2; clone size: NA; CDR3 DNA: TGTGCCAGCAGCCAGGGACAGATAATTTATACTAACTATGGCTACACCTTC; CDR3 protein: CASSQGQIIYTNYGYTF
D gene: TRBD1; V gene: TRBV6-5; J gene: TRBJ1-6; clone size: NA; CDR3 DNA: TGTGCCAGCACCGGGACAGTCCGCAATAATTCACCCCTCCACTTT; CDR3 protein: CASTGTVRNNSPLHF
D gene: NA; V gene: TRBV27; J gene: TRBJ1-1; clone size: NA; CDR3 DNA: TGTGCCAGCAGTTTACTCACGGGGGGTTCGAACACTGAAGCTTTCTTT; CDR3 protein: CASSLLTGGSNTEAFF
D gene: NA; V gene: TRBV9; J gene: TRBJ2-1; clone size: once; CDR3 DNA: TGTGCCAGCAGCGTAGTAGGGACTCCGTCAGAGGAGCAGTTCTTC; CDR3 protein: CASSVVGTPSEEQFF
D gene: NA; V gene: TRBV6-5; J gene: TRBJ2-1; clone size: NA; CDR3 DNA: TGTGCCAGCAGTTACTCCCAGATGAATTACAATGAGCAGTTCTTC; CDR3 protein: CASSYSQMNYNEQFF
D gene: NA; V gene: TRBV7-3; J gene: TRBJ1-1; clone size: once; CDR3 DNA: TGTGCCAGCAGCTTAGGGGCAGGACCGAACACTGAAGCTTTCTTT; CDR3 protein: CASSLGAGPNTEAFF
D gene: NA; V gene: TRBV12-3/TRBV12-4; J gene: TRBJ1-1; clone size: NA; CDR3 DNA: TGTGCCAGCAGGCAAAGGGGCACTGAAGCTTTCTTT; CDR3 protein: CASRQRGTEAFF
D gene: NA; V gene: TRBV3-1/TRBV3-2; J gene: TRBJ1-1; clone size: NA; CDR3 DNA: TGTGCCAGCAGCCAAGTTTCTTTCAGGGGACCAAACACTGAAGCTTTCTTT; CDR3 protein: CASSQVSFRGPNTEAFF
D gene: NA; V gene: TRBV29-1; J gene: TRBJ2-1; clone size: NA; CDR3 DNA: TGCAGCGTTGATCGACAGGTTTTCGAGCAGTTCTTC; CDR3 protein: CSVDRQVFEQFF
D gene: TRBD1; V gene: TRBV27; J gene: TRBJ2-2; clone size: NA; CDR3 DNA: TGTGCCAGCAGCTCCGGGACAGGGTTCGGGGAGCTGTTTTTT; CDR3 protein: CASSSGTGFGELFF
D gene: NA; V gene: TRBV28; J gene: TRBJ1-5; clone size: once; CDR3 DNA: TGTGCCAGCAGCTCCGGACAGTCCGGAAATCAGCCCCAGCATTTT; CDR3 protein: CASSSGQSGNQPQHF
D gene: TRBD1; V gene: TRBV28; J gene: TRBJ2-7; clone size: NA; CDR3 DNA: TGTGCCAGCGACAGGGGTACCTCCTACGAGCAGTACTTC; CDR3 protein: CASDRGTSYEQYF
D gene: NA; V gene: TRBV27; J gene: TRBJ2-5; clone size: NA; CDR3 DNA: TGTGCCAGCAGTTTTGGGGGAGGAAGGGGAGAGACCCAGTACTTC; CDR3 protein: CASSFGGGRGETQYF
D gene: NA; V gene: TRBV21-1; J gene: TRBJ1-4; clone size: NA; CDR3 DNA: TGTGCCAGCAGCAAAGGGGGGGTCCCAACTAATGAAAAACTGTTTTTT; CDR3 protein: CASSKGGVPTNEKLFF
D gene: TRBD1; V gene: TRBV10-3; J gene: TRBJ1-1; clone size: NA; CDR3 DNA: TGTGCCATCAGTGCTGCGACGACAGGGGAGTTTGAAGCTTTCTTT; CDR3 protein: CAISAATTGEFEAFF